These T cell receptor beta chains were read from a single sample in a study of CD8+ T cells in alopecia areata. Sequencing used immunoSEQ multiplex PCR; TCRdb keeps in-frame clones, though not all of them. The sample gives under 250,000 clones, around three fifths of which show up once; more than 1.5% is in the top ten. The material sequenced was CD4+ T cells sorted from blood, taken at week 4, from a patient treated with tofacitinib. These receptors were collected from a human donor with alopecia areata. The CDR3 runs from the conserved cysteine through the conserved F or W. Each record gives: J gene, V gene, CDR3 protein.

j_gene: TRBJ1-1; v_gene: TRBV4-1; CDR3aa: CASSQRDTEAFF
j_gene: TRBJ2-3; v_gene: TRBV30; CDR3aa: CAWRPKPFPARSDTQYF
j_gene: TRBJ2-2; v_gene: TRBV7-8; CDR3aa: CASSLVAGGPAGELFF
j_gene: TRBJ1-1; v_gene: TRBV5-1; CDR3aa: CASSWTEVTEAFF
j_gene: TRBJ1-1; v_gene: TRBV29-1; CDR3aa: CSVRPGTGNTEAFF
j_gene: TRBJ2-5; v_gene: TRBV29-1; CDR3aa: CSVEGSRQETQYF
j_gene: TRBJ1-2; v_gene: TRBV7-9; CDR3aa: CASTSDRVPGYTF
j_gene: TRBJ2-1; v_gene: TRBV28; CDR3aa: CASRGGTASNEQFF
j_gene: TRBJ2-7; v_gene: TRBV7-9; CDR3aa: CASSGTNRDEQYF
j_gene: TRBJ1-2; v_gene: TRBV15; CDR3aa: CATSSRPYNYGYTF
j_gene: TRBJ1-2; v_gene: TRBV29-1; CDR3aa: CSVAPDPYGYTF
j_gene: TRBJ2-3; v_gene: TRBV29-1; CDR3aa: CSVQLVGSSTDTQYF
j_gene: TRBJ1-2; v_gene: TRBV29-1; CDR3aa: CSVLGRLNYGYTF
j_gene: TRBJ1-6; v_gene: TRBV5-1; CDR3aa: CASRQDSSYNSPLHF
j_gene: TRBJ2-7; v_gene: TRBV29-1; CDR3aa: CSVQSDSSYEQYF
j_gene: TRBJ2-3; v_gene: TRBV11-2; CDR3aa: CASSPPAAKTQYF
j_gene: TRBJ2-6; v_gene: TRBV7-3; CDR3aa: CASSTGSGANVLTF
j_gene: TRBJ2-7; v_gene: TRBV5-1; CDR3aa: CASSSGQPYEQYF
j_gene: TRBJ2-5; v_gene: TRBV11-2; CDR3aa: CASSLDIGLVEETQYF